This T cell receptor beta chain is drawn from a study of blood T cell repertoires in COVID-19. The CDR3 runs 13 residues. Trimming removed 4 bases from V and 3 bases from J, with 7 bases in between. This clone is a singleton in its sample. The data were produced by immunoSEQ multiplex PCR, yet TCRdb's version contains in-frame clones alone and is incomplete. The table lists around 270,000 clones, about nine tenths of them singletons, with 3.5% to 4.5% in the top ten. Source material: peripheral blood. This chain joins TRBV12-3 or TRBV12-4 and TRBJ1-3; perhaps TRBD1 as D (5 bases). The receptor was isolated from a man aged 55 to 70 who had recovered from COVID-19. CDR3 residues: CASSWTFGNTIYF. CDR3 nucleotide sequence: TGTGCCAGCAGTTGGACATTTGGAAACACCATATATTTT.